This T cell receptor beta chain was observed in a study of preoperative IRX-2 immunotherapy in early breast cancer. This clone was detected once. The method was immunoSEQ multiplex PCR; TCRdb's version includes in-frame clones alone and lacks a portion of them. The table has 20,000 to 30,000 clones, around 72% seen once. Specified treatment: preoperative locoregional IRX-2 cytokine immunotherapy. Preoperative locoregional IRX-2 cytokine immunotherapy was tested in the phase Ib source study. The CDR3 has 11 amino acids. V lost 8 bases and J lost 1, with 3 bases in between. Germline CDR1 reads LNHDA; CDR2 reads SQIVND (reference sequence).

This clonotype originated in a human donor with breast cancer. This chain links TRBV19 with TRBJ2-1; D is unclear. The material sequenced was lymph node tissue, taken after IRX-2 immunotherapy. Here the CDR3 DNA reads TGTGCCAGTGAATCCTACAATGAGCAGTTCTTC. Translating gives CASESYNEQFF.